One and the same sample provided the 31 T cell receptor beta chains below, sequenced in a study of CD8 T cells in Susac syndrome. An input of roughly 0.5 to 1 ug of RNA was subjected to reverse transcription using random hexamers. Using its own MiXCR run on the immunoSEQ multiplex PCR reads, TCRdb lists one record per CDR3 protein. The sample holds fewer than 90,000 distinct CDR3 sequences, 94% seen once. Material: CD8+ T cells from PBMCs. These receptors all stem from a human donor with Susac syndrome.

The chain has TRBV5-1 and TRBJ1-6, with D possibly matching TRBD1 (5 bases). This CDR3 has 13 amino acids. Per germline, CDR1 SGHRS and CDR2 YFSETQ. V was shortened by 5 bases and J by 9 bases, with 12 bases between the two germline ends. This CDR3 is CASRPPTVSPLHF. DNA for the CDR3: TGCGCCAGCAGGCCGCCGACAGTTTCACCCCTCCACTTT.

V is TRBV7-9 and J is TRBJ2-1; D ambiguous. V was trimmed by 4 bases and J by 8 bases, leaving 9 bases between them. The CDR3 extends over 12 amino acids. Germline V CDR1 and CDR2: SEHNR, FQNEAQ (reference sequence). The CDR3 region has the DNA TGTGCCAGCAGCTCCCGGACGGATGAGCAGTTCTTC. Translated: CASSSRTDEQFF.

The V and J genes are TRBV20-1 and TRBJ2-1; a weak D match, TRBD2 (5 bases). The CDR3 is 16 amino acids. Trimming removed 2 bases at V and 1 base at J, with 15 bases between. Germline V gene lookup returns CDR1 DFQATT and CDR2 SNEGSKA (reference sequence). CDR3 coding DNA: TGCAGTGCTAGACCTCCCAATAGCGTTTCCTACAATGAGCAGTTCTTC. Translation: CSARPPNSVSYNEQFF.

The chain carries TRBV27 and TRBJ1-2, with 9 bases fitting TRBD1. CDR3 size: 15 residues. Germline CDR1 MNHEY, CDR2 SMNVEV (reference sequence). The junction had 6 bases not matched to a gene; V was cut back by 3 bases and J by 4 bases. In DNA, the CDR3 is TGTGCCAGCAGTTTCGGACAGGGGAAAGGCTATGGCTACACCTTC. Translated: CASSFGQGKGYGYTF.

The chain joins TRBV11-3 to TRBJ2-1; 9 nucleotides agree with TRBD1. Trimming at V came to 4 bases and at J to 6 bases, leaving 7 bases not matched to a gene. Germline CDR1 SGHNT, CDR2 YENEEA. The CDR3 length is 15 residues. DNA of the CDR3: TGTGCCAGCAGCTCCCGGACAGGGGCGGGCAATGAGCAGTTCTTC. Its translation is CASSSRTGAGNEQFF. The full variable domain, its missing parts supplied by reference TRBV11-3 and TRBJ2-1, is EAGVVQSPRYKIIEKKQPVAFWCNPISGHNTLYWYLQNLGQGPELLIRYENEEAVDDSQLPKDRFSAERLKGVDSTLKIQPAELGDSAVYLCASSSRTGAGNEQFFGPGTRLTVL.

This clonotype was counted once. The chain uses TRBV15 and TRBJ1-2; D is undetermined. The CDR3 is made up of 18 amino acids. Germline CDR1 and CDR2: LNHNV and YYDKDF (reference sequence). V dropped 0 bases and J dropped 5 bases, with 22 bases sitting between them. CDR3 sequence reads: CATSRDLETYGIEYGYTF. The CDR3 nucleotides are TGTGCCACCAGCAGAGATTTAGAGACGTATGGGATTGAGTATGGCTACACCTTC.

The CDR3 sequence is CASTMTGQKAEAFF. CDR3 sequence (DNA): TGTGCCAGCACCATGACAGGTCAGAAGGCTGAAGCTTTCTTT. The chain employs TRBV6-4 and TRBJ1-1, with D possibly being TRBD1 (6 bases). The CDR3 is 14 residues long. Germline loops: CDR1 MRHNA, CDR2 SNTAGT. V was clipped by 7 bases and J by 6 bases, with 18 bases between them.

V gene TRBV4-3 combines with J gene TRBJ1-1; no firm D call. Looked up from germline, CDR1 is LGHNA and CDR2 is YSLEER. This CDR3 is built from 15 residues. The ends were cut back, 0 bases at V and 10 bases at J, with 18 bases in the middle. DNA of the CDR3: TGCGCCAGCAGCCAAGAAGTGGAGCCCTTCGAAGGAGCTTTCTTT. Its translation: CASSQEVEPFEGAFF.

The chain carries TRBV25-1 and TRBJ1-2, with D perhaps matching TRBD1 (5 bases). Germline assignment: CDR1 MGHDK and CDR2 SYGVNS. The CDR3 sequence is 14 residues long. Deletions cut 3 bases from V and 4 bases from J, with 12 bases between. The CDR3: CASSEGEALYGYTF. The CDR3 coding sequence is TGTGCCAGCAGTGAGGGGGAGGCCCTCTATGGCTACACCTTC.

This clonotype was seen once. The J gene is TRBJ2-5, the V gene TRBV28; maybe TRBD1 (5 bases). CDR1 and CDR2 (germline): MDHEN, SYDVKM. The V and J ends lost 5 bases and 4 bases respectively, with 14 bases between them. This CDR3 has 14 residues. The CDR3 loop reads CASSAEQVGETQYF. In DNA form, the CDR3 reads TGTGCCAGCAGTGCCGAACAGGTGGGAGAGACCCAGTACTTC.

The gene calls are TRBV19 and TRBJ2-7, with 11 bases that match TRBD1. V was pared by 3 bases and J by 0 bases, with 1 base of the junction left unmatched. Per the germline V gene, CDR1 is LNHDA and CDR2 is SQIVND (reference sequence). This CDR3 is built from 15 residues. The CDR3 DNA reads TGTGCCAGTAGTATGGGGACAGGGGGCTCCTACGAGCAGTACTTC. Its protein is CASSMGTGGSYEQYF. The full variable domain, rest sourced from reference TRBV19 and TRBJ2-7, is DGGITQSPKYLFRKEGQNVTLSCEQNLNHDAMYWYRQDPGQGLRLIYYSQIVNDFQKGDIAEGYSVSREKKESFPLTVTSAQKNPTAFYLCASSMGTGGSYEQYFGPGTRLTVT.

This rearrangement joins TRBV12-3 or TRBV12-4 to TRBJ2-7, with TRBD1 matching 7 bases. Unmatched junction bases numbered 8, after V lost 3 bases and J lost 6 bases. This CDR3 region has 14 residues. The CDR3 protein is CASSFGTGASEQYF. CDR3 coding DNA: TGTGCCAGCAGTTTCGGAACAGGGGCAAGCGAGCAGTACTTC.

In its sample, this clonotype was seen once. CDR3 coding DNA: TGCAGTGCTAGAGATCGGGGTCCAGATACGCAGTATTTT. This codes for CSARDRGPDTQYF. V usage is TRBV20-1 and J usage is TRBJ2-3; D may be TRBD2 (5 bases). The CDR3 is made up of 13 amino acids. Per the germline V gene, CDR1 is DFQATT and CDR2 is SNEGSKA (reference sequence). Between the trimmed V and J ends, which lost 0 bases and 4 bases, there was a span of 8 bases.

This sequence joins TRBV12-3 or TRBV12-4 and TRBJ2-2; tentative D call: TRBD2 (6 bases). The CDR3 is 14 amino acids. V gave up 3 bases and J gave up 9 bases, with 14 bases separating them. For the CDR3, the DNA is TGTGCCAGCAGTTTCCCGGGGGAAGTTCGGGAGCTGTTTTTT. It codes for CASSFPGEVRELFF.

The chain couples TRBV7-9 to TRBJ2-7; 9 bases map to TRBD1. V lost 6 bases and J lost 5; bases outside the gene matches: 11. The CDR3 consists of 15 residues. Looked up from germline, CDR1 is SEHNR and CDR2 is FQNEAQ (reference sequence). CDR3 loop: CASSQAGQGFDEQYF. CDR3 DNA: TGTGCCAGCAGTCAAGCTGGACAGGGGTTCGACGAGCAGTACTTC.

The CDR3 spells CASSQGTGTDTQYF. DNA of the CDR3: TGCGCCAGCAGCCAAGGGACAGGCACAGATACGCAGTATTTT. The rearrangement joins TRBV4-3 to TRBJ2-3, with D maybe TRBD1 (6 bases). CDR1 is LGHNA and CDR2 is YSLEER in the germline V gene. V dropped 1 base and J dropped 1 base, with 6 bases sitting between them. This CDR3 is built from 14 residues.

This clonotype was seen only a few times. The chain links TRBV11-2 to TRBJ2-3; no reliable D call. There are 12 residues in the CDR3. V was trimmed by 1 base and J by 6 bases, leaving 5 bases between them. CDR1 SGHAT and CDR2 FQNNGV come from the germline V gene. CDR3 DNA sequence: TGTGCCAGCAGCTTAGTCGGTGATACGCAGTATTTT. Protein: CASSLVGDTQYF.

This clonotype was found once. The V and J genes are TRBV28 and TRBJ2-7, with a tentative D call TRBD1 (7 bases). Germline-derived CDR1 and CDR2 are MDHEN and SYDVKM. The CDR3 length is 15 residues. V lost 4 bases, J lost 0 bases, and 13 bases lay in between. CDR3 coding DNA: TGTGCCAGCAGTTGGAGGGGGCCAAGCTCCTACGAGCAGTACTTC. Protein sequence: CASSWRGPSSYEQYF.

The chain is built from TRBV27 and TRBJ1-1; no definite D call. In germline, CDR1 is MNHEY, CDR2 SMNVEV (reference sequence). The CDR3 is 17 amino acids. The V and J ends lost 0 bases and 5 bases respectively, with 19 bases between them. The CDR3: CASSLSTFWTSSTEAFF. CDR3 in DNA: TGTGCCAGCAGTTTATCGACCTTCTGGACCTCGAGTACTGAAGCTTTCTTT.

This clonotype has only one observation. The chain uses TRBV20-1 and TRBJ2-7, with 9 positions matching TRBD2. With 0 bases clipped from V and 3 bases from J, the junction kept 6 bases outside the gene matches. CDR3 length: 15 amino acids. CDR1 and CDR2 (germline): DFQATT, SNEGSKA (reference sequence). The CDR3 sequence: CSARDLGGRVYEQYF. The CDR3 coding sequence is TGCAGTGCTAGAGATCTTGGCGGGAGGGTCTACGAGCAGTACTTC.

The chain recombines TRBV28 with TRBJ2-7, with D tentatively TRBD1 or TRBD2 (6 bases each). This CDR3 has 16 residues. V was trimmed by 6 bases and J by 3 bases, leaving 21 bases between them. CDR1 and CDR2 (germline): MDHEN, SYDVKM. CDR3 loop: CASSPAGGPEGYEQYF. CDR3 DNA sequence: TGTGCCAGCAGCCCGGCCGGGGGCCCTGAGGGCTACGAGCAGTACTTC.

V and J are TRBV5-4 and TRBJ1-1; D is undetermined. The CDR3 has 13 amino acids. V lost 2 bases and J 4 bases, leaving 9 bases between the germline ends. Per the germline V gene, CDR1 is SGHNT and CDR2 is YYREEE (reference sequence). CDR3 in DNA: TGTGCCAGCAGCTTTAAGGGCCGCACTGAAGCTTTCTTT. It codes for CASSFKGRTEAFF.

Only one count was recorded for this clonotype. This chain joins TRBV5-6 and TRBJ2-6, with a possible D match to TRBD2 (5 bases). V was pared by 0 bases and J by 2 bases, with 6 bases between. From germline, CDR1 is SGHDT and CDR2 YYEEEE. The length of the CDR3 is 15 residues. The CDR3 reads CASSLVGAGANVLTF. CDR3 nucleotides: TGTGCCAGCAGCTTGGTGGGAGCTGGGGCCAACGTCCTGACTTTC. The full variable domain, in which reference TRBV5-6 and TRBJ2-6 provide the parts outside the CDR3, is DAGVTQSPTHLIKTRGQQVTLRCSPKSGHDTVSWYQQALGQGPQFIFQYYEEEERQRGNFPDRFSGHQFPNYSSELNVNALLLGDSALYLCASSLVGAGANVLTFGAGSRLTVL.

The chain has TRBV6-5 and TRBJ1-4, with TRBD1 as a possible D gene (5 bases). Trimming stripped 2 bases from V and 13 bases from J, with 20 bases between. The CDR3 loop spans 15 amino acids. CDR1 and CDR2 from the germline V gene are MNHEY and SVGAGI. CDR3 DNA sequence: TGTGCCAGCAGTTACAAGTCAGGGTCCGTCGAGGGACTGTTTTTT. Amino acid sequence: CASSYKSGSVEGLFF.

The genes are TRBV29-1 and TRBJ2-5; no definite D call. With 0 bases removed from V and 5 bases from J, the gap between germline ends came to 22 bases. CDR3 length: 17 amino acids. CDR1 is SQVTM and CDR2 is ANQGSEA in the germline V gene. The CDR3 is CSVEDLIGDDPRETQYF. CDR3 DNA sequence: TGCAGCGTTGAAGATCTAATAGGTGATGACCCAAGGGAGACCCAGTACTTC. The full variable domain, in which reference TRBV29-1 and TRBJ2-5 provide the parts outside the CDR3, is SAVISQKPSRDICQRGTSLTIQCQVDSQVTMMFWYRQQPGQSLTLIATANQGSEATYESGFVIDKFPISRPNLTFSTLTVSNMSPEDSSIYLCSVEDLIGDDPRETQYFGPGTRLLVL.

This sequence joins TRBV30 and TRBJ1-1; tentatively, D is TRBD1 (5 bases). This CDR3 is built from 12 residues. Germline V gene sequence: CDR1 GTSNPN, CDR2 SVGIG (reference sequence). V lost 1 base to trimming and J lost 8 bases, with 11 bases between them. The CDR3 region is CAWSGGTAEAFF. CDR3 in DNA: TGTGCCTGGAGTGGAGGGACCGCGGAAGCTTTCTTT.

V and J are TRBV7-8 and TRBJ2-6; TRBD2 aligns across 9 bases. V was pared by 5 bases and J by 0 bases, with 5 bases of the junction left unmatched. CDR1 is SGHVS and CDR2 is FQNEAQ in the germline V gene. CDR3 length equals 17 residues. This CDR3 reads CASSPRAGGSGANVLTF. The CDR3 bases are TGTGCCAGCAGCCCTCGAGCGGGGGGCTCTGGGGCCAACGTCCTGACTTTC.

This chain uses TRBV7-8 with TRBJ2-3; 12 bases align to TRBD2. In germline, CDR1 is SGHVS, CDR2 FQNEAQ. The CDR3 runs 20 residues. The DNA of the CDR3 is TGTGCAACCAGCTTAGTACTAGCGGGAGGCCGGGGGGTCAGAGCAGATACGCAGTATTTT. It is translated as CATSLVLAGGRGVRADTQYF.

The rearrangement joins TRBV7-8 to TRBJ1-5, with D tentatively TRBD1 (5 bases). This CDR3 is 12 amino acids long. V gave up 5 bases and J gave up 9 bases, with 11 bases separating them. Germline V lookup: CDR1 SGHVS, CDR2 FQNEAQ. The CDR3 DNA reads as TGTGCCAGCAGCCTGAGTGGGGGGCCCCAGCATTTT. This translates into CASSLSGGPQHF.

The rearrangement uses TRBV7-9 and TRBJ2-3; 10 bases are a match to TRBD2. Germline CDR1 is SEHNR and CDR2 is FQNEAQ (reference sequence). V gave up 8 bases and J gave up 2 bases; unmatched junction bases: 10. The CDR3 has 16 amino acids. The DNA for the CDR3 is TGTGCCAGCGATCCGGGACTAGCGAGTTACACAGATACGCAGTATTTT. Protein: CASDPGLASYTDTQYF.

V is TRBV30 and J is TRBJ2-3; TRBD1 is a possible D gene (5 bases). CDR3 length: 14 residues. Germline V gives CDR1 GTSNPN, CDR2 SVGIG (reference sequence). V was clipped by 4 bases and J by 0 bases, with 11 bases between them. The CDR3: CAWNPGQSTDTQYF. CDR3 coding DNA: TGTGCCTGGAATCCAGGGCAAAGCACAGATACGCAGTATTTT.